These 26 T cell receptor beta chains were sequenced from one sample in a study of blood T cell repertoires in COVID-19. TCRdb's table, derived via immunoSEQ multiplex PCR, lists solely in-frame clones and lacks some. The sample carries about 250,000 clones, about 82% recorded once. The specimen was peripheral blood. These TCRs come from a woman at least 80 years old with COVID-19, enrolled during active disease.

This clone was counted a single time. The V call is TRBV5-1, the J call TRBJ2-6; 11 bases are a match to TRBD1. The germline CDR1 and CDR2 sequences are SGHRS and YFSETQ. The length of the CDR3 is 17 residues. V dropped 4 bases and J dropped 0; count of bases not matched to a gene: 3. The DNA for the CDR3 is TGCGCCAGCAGCCCCGGGACAGGGGGCTCTGGGGCCAACGTCCTGACTTTC. Protein sequence: CASSPGTGGSGANVLTF.

The J gene is TRBJ1-1, the V gene TRBV6-5, with D tentatively TRBD1 (5 bases). The CDR3 runs to 14 residues. V lost 7 bases to trimming and J lost 5 bases, with 17 bases between them. Germline CDR1 MNHEY, CDR2 SVGAGI. Here the CDR3 reads CASTKGVSWTEAFF. The CDR3 bases are TGTGCCAGCACCAAAGGGGTTTCATGGACTGAAGCTTTCTTT.

This chain connects TRBV4-2 to TRBJ1-1; D is possibly TRBD1 (5 bases). Germline CDR1 reads LGHNA; CDR2 reads YNFKEQ. This CDR3 is 15 amino acids long. Trimming removed 4 bases at V and 0 bases at J, with 12 bases between. CDR3 in amino acids: CASSRTDSLNTEAFF. For the CDR3, the DNA is TGTGCCAGCAGCCGGACCGACAGTTTGAACACTGAAGCTTTCTTT.

The V and J genes are TRBV5-1 and TRBJ2-1; no firm D call. V was trimmed by 0 bases and J by 8 bases, leaving 9 bases between them. This CDR3 is built from 13 residues. CDR1 and CDR2 from the germline V gene are SGHRS and YFSETQ. The CDR3 spells CASSLAVTDEQFF. For the CDR3, the DNA is TGCGCCAGCAGCTTGGCGGTCACAGATGAGCAGTTCTTC.

The table lists this clone with a few counts. The chain joins TRBV20-1 to TRBJ1-3; weak D call: TRBD1 (6 bases). The length of the CDR3 is 14 residues. V was shortened by 3 bases and J by 3 bases, with 12 bases between the two germline ends. Germline CDR1 DFQATT, CDR2 SNEGSKA (reference sequence). The CDR3 region has the DNA TGCAGTGCTAGTCGGACAGAAGTTGGAAACACCATATATTTT. It codes for CSASRTEVGNTIYF.

This clone was found once. The rearrangement links TRBV7-4 to TRBJ1-5, with D possibly being TRBD1 (5 bases). Germline lookup yields CDR1 SGHVT and CDR2 SQSDAQ. Deletions cut 2 bases from V and 7 bases from J, with 18 bases between. The CDR3 length is 16 residues. DNA for the CDR3: TGTGCCAGCAGCTTAAGGGGTGGCAGGGTAGGCCAGCCCCAGCATTTT. This translates into CASSLRGGRVGQPQHF.

J is TRBJ1-5 and V is TRBV7-8, with 7 bases fitting TRBD1. CDR3 length equals 15 residues. The V gene end was trimmed by 5 bases and the J gene end by 3 bases; junction bases not matched to a gene: 7. The germline V gene has CDR1 SGHVS and CDR2 FQNEAQ. The CDR3 DNA reads as TGTGCCAGCAGCCAAACCGGGACAGCCAATCAGCCCCAGCATTTT. Amino acids: CASSQTGTANQPQHF.

V and J are TRBV18 and TRBJ1-6; D may be TRBD1 (6 bases). Trimming shortened V by 5 bases and J by 7 bases, and 12 bases separated the two germline ends. CDR1 and CDR2 from the germline V gene are KGHSH and LQKENI. The CDR3 length is 14 residues. CDR3 in amino acids: CASSSQGRNSPLHF. The CDR3 region has the DNA TGTGCCAGCTCATCGCAGGGGCGGAATTCACCCCTCCACTTT.

The chain carries TRBV9 and TRBJ2-2; 9 bases agree with TRBD2. CDR3 length equals 16 residues. The germline V gene encodes CDR1 SGDLS and CDR2 YYNGEE. Germline trimming cut 0 bases from V and 4 bases from J; bases unmatched to any gene: 4. In DNA form, the CDR3 reads TGTGCCAGCAGCGTAGAGGCGGGGGGGCCCACCGGGGAGCTGTTTTTT. Amino acid sequence: CASSVEAGGPTGELFF. Variable domain in full (rest from reference TRBV9 and TRBJ2-2): DSGVTQTPKHLITATGQRVTLRCSPRSGDLSVYWYQQSLDQGLQFLIQYYNGEERAKGNILERFSAQQFPDLHSELNLSSLELGDSALYFCASSVEAGGPTGELFFGEGSRLTVL.

Concerning this clone: The same CDR3 also results from other DNA sequences found in this sample. This sequence joins TRBV5-1 and TRBJ2-5; D uncertain. Germline CDR1 reads SGHRS; CDR2 reads YFSETQ. V was shortened by 0 bases and J by 3 bases, with 9 bases between the two germline ends. This CDR3 has 14 amino acids. CDR3 region: CASSLGAGEETQYF. CDR3 bases: TGCGCCAGCAGCTTGGGGGCAGGCGAAGAGACCCAGTACTTC. Variable domain in full (rest from reference TRBV5-1 and TRBJ2-5): KAGVTQTPRYLIKTRGQQVTLSCSPISGHRSVSWYQQTPGQGLQFLFEYFSETQRNKGNFPGRFSGRQFSNSRSEMNVSTLELGDSALYLCASSLGAGEETQYFGPGTRLLVL.

The genes are TRBV6-6 and TRBJ1-5; D gene ambiguous. CDR3 length equals 12 residues. V was trimmed by 6 bases and J by 9 bases, leaving 12 bases between them. Germline lookup yields CDR1 MNHNY and CDR2 SVGAGI (reference sequence). The CDR3 sequence: CASSYPQRPQHF. The DNA for the CDR3 is TGTGCCAGCAGCTATCCGCAGCGGCCCCAGCATTTT.

There are a few counts of this clone. The rearrangement links TRBV7-6 to TRBJ2-7; TRBD1 matches 7 bases. This CDR3 is built from 15 residues. V shed 6 bases and J 0 bases; nucleotides not matched to a gene: 8. Germline CDR1 reads SGHVS; CDR2 reads FNYEAQ. The chain's CDR3 is CASRPGQKSSYEQYV. DNA of the CDR3: TGTGCCAGCAGGCCGGGACAGAAAAGCTCCTACGAGCAGTACGTC.

This clone ranks as medium-sized (0.01 to 0.1%). The chain links TRBV28 to TRBJ2-7; D possibly corresponds to TRBD2 (5 bases). CDR1 MDHEN and CDR2 SYDVKM come from the germline V gene. The CDR3 spans 11 residues. With 3 bases removed from V and 6 bases from J, the gap between germline ends came to 6 bases. Written as DNA, the CDR3 is TGTGCCAGCAGTTTCGGAGGCGAGCAGTACTTC. It encodes CASSFGGEQYF.

This clone was seen more than once but under ten times. In the same sample, other DNA sequences code for this CDR3. The genes are TRBV5-1 and TRBJ1-1; a possible D gene is TRBD1 (6 bases). This CDR3 has 14 residues. V gave up 4 bases and J gave up 2 bases, with 12 bases separating them. The germline gives CDR1 SGHRS, CDR2 YFSETQ. CDR3 nucleotides: TGCGCCAGCAGCCCAGGGGACCGTAACACTGAAGCTTTCTTT. Protein: CASSPGDRNTEAFF.

V and J are TRBV30 and TRBJ2-3, with 11 positions matching TRBD2. Germline CDR1 reads GTSNPN; CDR2 reads SVGIG (reference sequence). The trim removed 3 bases at V and 0 bases at J, leaving 5 bases unmatched. The CDR3 covers 16 residues. The CDR3 nucleotides are TGTGCCTGGAGACTAGCGGGGGCCGTTAGCACAGATACGCAGTATTTT. Its translation: CAWRLAGAVSTDTQYF.

This clone was detected only a few times. The J gene is TRBJ1-2, the V gene TRBV5-8; TRBD1 matches 10 bases. Germline CDR1 is SGHTS and CDR2 is YDEGEE. The CDR3 covers 16 residues. V lost 0 bases and J lost 5; bases outside the gene matches: 7. CDR3 sequence reads: CASSLVTGTGEYGYTF. DNA for the CDR3: TGTGCCAGCAGCTTGGTTACCGGGACAGGGGAGTATGGCTACACCTTC.

This clone was observed a single time. The identical CDR3 is also encoded by other nucleotide sequences in the sample. The chain recombines TRBV7-2 with TRBJ2-5, with TRBD2 as a possible D gene (6 bases). There are 13 residues in the CDR3. Germline V gene sequence: CDR1 SGHTA, CDR2 FQGNSA. Trimming pared 5 bases from V and 4 bases from J, leaving 11 bases between. The CDR3 region has the DNA TGTGCCAGCAGCAAAGGAGGGTCAGAGACCCAGTACTTC. Translating it yields CASSKGGSETQYF.

The chain has TRBV5-6 and TRBJ2-7; D possibly corresponds to TRBD2 (6 bases). The ends were cut back, 1 base at V and 6 bases at J, with 11 bases in the middle. The CDR3 is 13 amino acids. CDR1 and CDR2 from the germline V gene are SGHDT and YYEEEE. This CDR3 is CASSLPTAGEQYF. The DNA of the CDR3 is TGTGCCAGCAGCTTGCCTACAGCGGGCGAGCAGTACTTC.

This rearrangement joins TRBV10-2 to TRBJ2-5; TRBD2 matches 11 bases. V was pared by 6 bases and J by 2 bases, with 5 bases of the junction left unmatched. CDR3 length: 15 amino acids. Per germline, CDR1 WSHSY and CDR2 SAAADI. The CDR3 bases are TGCGCCAGCAGACCTAGCGGGGGGCTTCAAGAGACCCAGTACTTC. Translated: CASRPSGGLQETQYF.

This clone was observed a handful of times. The chain links TRBV3-1 (or the pseudogene TRBV3-2) to TRBJ2-1; D gene ambiguous. In germline, CDR1 is LGHDT, CDR2 YNNKEL (reference sequence). The CDR3 runs to 13 residues. Between the trimmed V and J ends, which lost 0 bases and 8 bases, there was a span of 8 bases. This CDR3 reads CASSQDMGHEQFF. The CDR3 DNA sequence: TGTGCCAGCAGCCAAGATATGGGCCATGAGCAGTTCTTC.

This sequence joins TRBV6-4 and TRBJ2-3, with 9 bases identical to TRBD1. Per the germline V gene, CDR1 is MRHNA and CDR2 is SNTAGT. With 3 bases clipped from V and 4 bases from J, the junction kept 14 bases outside the gene matches. This CDR3 contains 18 residues. CDR3 DNA sequence: TGTGCCAGCAGTGAATCCCCAGGGGGACAGGGTCGCCCAGATACGCAGTATTTT. Residues: CASSESPGGQGRPDTQYF.

CDR3 bases: TGTGCCAGCAGTTTTTTGGGGACAGGGGGCTTTAGCAATCAGCCCCAGCATTTT. Its protein is CASSFLGTGGFSNQPQHF. The V and J genes are TRBV27 and TRBJ1-5; 12 nucleotides line up with TRBD1. Germline CDR1 MNHEY, CDR2 SMNVEV (reference sequence). The CDR3 spans 18 residues. Trimming removed 3 bases from V and 0 bases from J; junction bases left unmatched: 6.

The rearrangement joins TRBV19 to TRBJ1-1; 7 nucleotides agree with TRBD1. The CDR3 length is 13 residues. J lost 6 bases, V lost 3 bases, and 4 bases had no gene match. Germline V gene lookup returns CDR1 LNHDA and CDR2 SQIVND (reference sequence). The CDR3 DNA reads TGTGCCAGTAGTATTCAGGGGGTCGCTGAAGCTTTCTTT. Amino acids: CASSIQGVAEAFF. The full variable domain, rest sourced from reference TRBV19 and TRBJ1-1, is DGGITQSPKYLFRKEGQNVTLSCEQNLNHDAMYWYRQDPGQGLRLIYYSQIVNDFQKGDIAEGYSVSREKKESFPLTVTSAQKNPTAFYLCASSIQGVAEAFFGQGTRLTVV.

This chain joins TRBV7-8 and TRBJ1-3; TRBD1 agrees at 9 bases. The CDR3 is made up of 21 amino acids. V trimming: 3 bases; J trimming: 5 bases; junction bases outside the gene matches: 23. From germline, CDR1 is SGHVS and CDR2 FQNEAQ. The CDR3 reads CASSFVNRDRENSARRNTIYF. Written as DNA, the CDR3 is TGTGCCAGCAGCTTCGTCAACCGGGACAGGGAAAACTCTGCTCGCCGAAACACCATATATTTT. Looking up the rest from reference TRBV7-8 and TRBJ1-3 gives the full variable domain: GAGVSQSPRYKVAKRGQDVALRCDPISGHVSLFWYQQALGQGPEFLTYFQNEAQLDKSGLPSDRFFAERPEGSVSTLKIQRTQQEDSAVYLCASSFVNRDRENSARRNTIYFGEGSWLTVV.

This clone appeared once. V and J are TRBV7-6 and TRBJ1-2; tentatively, D is TRBD1 (6 bases). CDR1 and CDR2 (germline): SGHVS, FNYEAQ. This CDR3 has 14 residues. Trimming left V 0 bases short and J 6 bases short, with 11 bases between. In nucleotides, the CDR3 is TGTGCCAGCAGCTTAGCGCTGGGGGCACATGGCTACACCTTC. It specifies CASSLALGAHGYTF.

The CDR3 coding sequence is TGTGCCAGCAGTTTTAGGACTAGCGGGCCCTACGAGCAGTACTTC. Its translation: CASSFRTSGPYEQYF. The chain carries TRBV27 and TRBJ2-7; 11 positions agree with TRBD2. V shed 3 bases and J 2 bases; nucleotides not matched to a gene: 3. The germline V gene has CDR1 MNHEY and CDR2 SMNVEV (reference sequence). The length of the CDR3 is 15 residues.